This TCR beta chain is from a study of T cells in Graves' hyperthyroidism and ophthalmopathy. Findings and caveats of the study: Within blood appeared most thyroid clonotypes that had expanded above 0.001.

Hyperthyroidism, newly diagnosed and lasting under 2 months, affected patients aged 18 to 65. Researchers barred patients who had uncontrolled infection, other autoimmune disease, pregnancy or lactation. Looked up from germline, CDR1 is KGHSH and CDR2 is LQKENI. The CDR3 length is 15 residues. With V trimmed by 2 bases and J by 6 bases, 9 bases remained unmatched. This clonotype showed up many times. Its antigen remains unknown. Authors of the study amplified TCR beta CDR3 regions from RNA transcripts. An initial round of RT-PCR targeting the TCR CDR3 relied on the HTBI primer set. TCRdb analysed the multiplex PCR reads with MiXCR anew, one entry per CDR3 protein. The table records around 440,000 distinct CDR3 sequences, approximately 15% of them present only once.

The sequence was collected from a young woman with Graves' hyperthyroidism. This chain links TRBV18 with TRBJ2-7; 8 nucleotides align to TRBD1. What was sequenced was blood. CDR3 in amino acids: CASSPTLQGALEQYF. The CDR3 DNA follows: TGTGCCAGCTCACCAACTCTCCAGGGGGCTCTCGAGCAGTACTTC. Combining the CDR3 with reference TRBV18 and TRBJ2-7 gives the whole variable domain NAGVMQNPRHLVRRRGQEARLRCSPMKGHSHVYWYRQLPEEGLKFMVYLQKENIIDESGMPKERFSAEFPKEGPSILRIQQVVRGDSAAYFCASSPTLQGALEQYFGPGTRLTVT.